A single sample is the source of the 5 T cell receptor beta chains below, sequenced in a study of blood T cell repertoires in COVID-19. Repertoires were generated with immunoSEQ multiplex PCR, while TCRdb's copy carries only in-frame clones and drops some. The sample has 60,000 to 75,000 clones, about 91% seen once; the top ten hold around 7.8%. Sequencing used peripheral blood. The receptors originated from a man aged 40-55 years with COVID-19, enrolled during active disease.

This clone was found a few times. The gene calls are TRBV4-1 and TRBJ2-7, with 7 bases matching TRBD2. This CDR3 spans 17 amino acids. Germline assignment: CDR1 MGHRA and CDR2 YSYEKL. Trimming removed 0 bases from V and 0 bases from J; junction bases left unmatched: 8. Here the CDR3 DNA reads TGCGCCAGCAGCCAAGATATAGCCGGGGGGAGCTCCTACGAGCAGTACTTC. It translates to CASSQDIAGGSSYEQYF.

V is TRBV4-1 and J is TRBJ2-3, with no clear D. V was shortened by 2 bases and J by 4 bases, with 7 bases between the two germline ends. The germline CDR1 and CDR2 sequences are MGHRA and YSYEKL. CDR3 length: 13 amino acids. The CDR3 DNA sequence: TGCGCCAGCAGCCAACAGACACCAGATACGCAGTATTTT. Its translation: CASSQQTPDTQYF.

The chain combines TRBV19 with TRBJ1-5, with D possibly matching TRBD1 (5 bases). This CDR3 spans 14 amino acids. V shed 11 bases and J shed 5 bases, with 19 bases lying between them. CDR1 and CDR2 (germline): LNHDA, SQIVND (reference sequence). The DNA for the CDR3 is TGTGCCGGCCGGCGGGGCGTAACGTATCAGCCCCAGCATTTT. Its translation is CAGRRGVTYQPQHF.

The V call is TRBV19, the J call TRBJ1-5; 10 nucleotides match TRBD1. V lost 8 bases to trimming and J lost 2 bases; unmatched junction nucleotides: 6. Germline V gene data show CDR1 as LNHDA and CDR2 as SQIVND (reference sequence). The CDR3 is 15 residues long. The CDR3 nucleotides read TGTGCCAGTTCCCCCGGGACAGGGGGCAATCAGCCCCAGCATTTT. This sequence encodes CASSPGTGGNQPQHF.

The chain joins TRBV2 to TRBJ2-1; 11 nucleotides match TRBD2. The V gene end was trimmed by 5 bases and the J gene end by 6 bases; junction bases not matched to a gene: 12. CDR3 length: 17 amino acids. Germline CDR1 and CDR2: SNHLY and FYNNEI. The CDR3 reads CASSRRFSGGAGNEQFF. The DNA of the CDR3 is TGTGCCAGCAGTCGCAGATTTAGCGGGGGGGCCGGCAATGAGCAGTTCTTC.